This T cell receptor (beta chain) originates from a study of T cell responses to AZD1222 COVID-19 vaccine. Remarks on this clone: The target antigen is unknown.

The repertoire was sequenced with immunoSEQ multiplex PCR; TCRdb's copy has only in-frame clones and lacks some. The sample carries 90,000 to 100,000 clones, about 88% recorded once. Whole-study results and caveats: Increases in Spike-specific TCR breadth and depth were seen after two AZD1222 doses. Donors were mostly white British, more females; clonal diversity possibly underestimated. Unmutated regions of variants are reportedly targeted by nearly half of spike-specific TCRs.

Analysis merged second doses at about 4 or about 12 weeks. This CDR3 spans 16 amino acids. The V end was cut by 0 bases, the J end by 3 bases, with 15 bases between. The germline V gene encodes CDR1 MNHEY and CDR2 SVGAGI. This clonotype was obtained from an adult who received the AZD1222 COVID-19 vaccine. The chain has TRBV6-5 and TRBJ2-7; D possibly uses TRBD1 or TRBD2 (5 bases each). The sequencing here drew on peripheral blood, taken 28 days after the second AZD1222 dose. CDR3: CASSYSGVRRIYEQYF. CDR3 in DNA: TGTGCCAGCAGTTACTCGGGGGTGCGAAGGATCTACGAGCAGTACTTC.